Following are 13 T cell receptor beta chains from one sample sequenced in a study of T-cell memory formation after mild COVID-19. TCRdb used MiXCR to reprocess the 5' RACE reads, holding one entry per CDR3 protein. The sample records 500,000 to 650,000 distinct CDR3 sequences, approximately 21% being singletons. Sequenced input: PBMCs or a T cell subset sorted from them (not recorded which). Receptor source: an adult woman who had mild COVID-19 (a few samples of this study predate the infection). Cell type and time point are not known.

The rearrangement uses TRBV9 and TRBJ2-3; a weak D match, TRBD2 (6 bases). The CDR3 covers 15 residues. Germline CDR1 reads SGDLS; CDR2 reads YYNGEE. The germline V and J ends were trimmed by 0 bases and 6 bases, with 14 bases remaining between them. CDR3 in amino acids: CASSVAGEPLDTQYF. For the CDR3, the DNA is TGTGCCAGCAGCGTAGCGGGAGAGCCTTTGGATACGCAGTATTTT.

The chain combines TRBV12-3 or TRBV12-4 with TRBJ1-1; 8 positions match TRBD1. Trimming at V came to 4 bases and at J to 8 bases, leaving 12 bases not matched to a gene. The CDR3 spans 15 residues. The CDR3 spells CASSSLWGTGGEAFF. CDR3 nucleotide sequence: TGTGCCAGCAGTTCTTTATGGGGGACAGGTGGGGAAGCTTTCTTT.

Only a few counts were recorded for this clonotype. The gene calls are TRBV4-2 and TRBJ2-3, with a possible D match to TRBD2 (6 bases). Looked up from germline, CDR1 is LGHNA and CDR2 is YNFKEQ. The CDR3 runs 16 residues. The ends were cut back, 1 base at V and 3 bases at J, with 14 bases in the middle. CDR3 sequence: CASSQAFAGRTDTQYF. CDR3 sequence (DNA): TGTGCCAGCAGCCAAGCGTTCGCGGGACGGACAGATACGCAGTATTTT.

This chain joins TRBV9 and TRBJ2-5, with 8 bases identical to TRBD2. From germline, CDR1 is SGDLS and CDR2 YYNGEE. V shed 0 bases, J shed 2 bases, and the junction held 6 bases outside the gene matches. The CDR3 has 16 amino acids. CDR3 amino acids: CASSVEAGARQETQYF. In DNA form, the CDR3 reads TGTGCCAGCAGCGTAGAAGCGGGGGCGCGACAAGAGACCCAGTACTTC.

This clonotype was observed a few times. CDR3 residues: CAVKGREAYGYTF. DNA of the CDR3: TGTGCCGTCAAGGGACGGGAGGCTTATGGCTACACCTTC. V is TRBV6-1 and J is TRBJ1-2, with a possible D match to TRBD1 (5 bases). Between the trimmed V and J ends, which lost 11 bases and 5 bases, there was a span of 18 bases. This CDR3 spans 13 amino acids. Germline CDR1 MNHNS, CDR2 SASEGT.

This clonotype has a handful of counts. This rearrangement joins TRBV25-1 to TRBJ2-1; 8 positions agree with TRBD1. The CDR3 runs to 14 residues. The germline V gene encodes CDR1 MGHDK and CDR2 SYGVNS. J lost 14 bases, V lost 5 bases, and 14 bases had no gene match. The CDR3 region has the DNA TGTGCCAGCAGTCAAGGGTATGGACAGGGTGGAGAGTTCTTC. Its translation: CASSQGYGQGGEFF. Full variable domain (outside the CDR3, taken from reference TRBV25-1 and TRBJ2-1): EADIYQTPRYLVIGTGKKITLECSQTMGHDKMYWYQQDPGMELHLIHYSYGVNSTEKGDLSSESTVSRIRTEHFPLTLESARPSHTSQYLCASSQGYGQGGEFFGPGTRLTVL.

This clonotype was counted ten times or more. This chain joins TRBV18 and TRBJ1-6; the D gene is possibly TRBD1 (5 bases). The CDR3 covers 17 residues. The V end was cut by 3 bases, the J end by 10 bases, with 22 bases between. Per germline, CDR1 KGHSH and CDR2 LQKENI. The CDR3 protein is CASSPVNPGGAESPLHF. The CDR3 DNA follows: TGTGCCAGCTCACCTGTAAACCCGGGGGGTGCGGAGTCACCCCTCCACTTT. The full variable domain, in which reference TRBV18 and TRBJ1-6 provide the parts outside the CDR3, is NAGVMQNPRHLVRRRGQEARLRCSPMKGHSHVYWYRQLPEEGLKFMVYLQKENIIDESGMPKERFSAEFPKEGPSILRIQQVVRGDSAAYFCASSPVNPGGAESPLHFGNGTRLTVT.

A few counts support this clonotype. V gene TRBV29-1 combines with J gene TRBJ1-1; no reliable D call. V lost 2 bases to trimming and J lost 8 bases, with 9 bases between them. This CDR3 is 11 amino acids long. Germline loops: CDR1 SQVTM, CDR2 ANQGSEA. CDR3 sequence reads: CSVEKVFEAFF. DNA for the CDR3: TGCAGCGTTGAAAAAGTCTTCGAAGCTTTCTTT.

This clonotype has a handful of counts. This rearrangement joins TRBV3-1 to TRBJ2-1; D not certain. Per germline, CDR1 LGHDT and CDR2 YNNKEL (reference sequence). The CDR3 runs 14 residues. Trimming pared 0 bases from V and 5 bases from J, leaving 8 bases between. The CDR3 DNA reads as TGTGCCAGCAGCCAAGACCCGTACAACAATGAGCAGTTCTTC. This codes for CASSQDPYNNEQFF.

The chain couples TRBV7-3 to TRBJ2-3; tentative D call: TRBD2 (5 bases). V lost 5 bases, J lost 4 bases, and 10 bases lay in between. The length of the CDR3 is 13 residues. Germline assignment: CDR1 SGHTA and CDR2 FQGTGA. CDR3 DNA sequence: TGTGCCAGCAGCAACCGGGGTTCAGATACGCAGTATTTT. It yields the protein CASSNRGSDTQYF.

This clonotype has more than one count but fewer than ten. The chain employs TRBV9 and TRBJ1-2; 8 bases are a match to TRBD1. Germline V lookup: CDR1 SGDLS, CDR2 YYNGEE. V dropped 1 base and J dropped 5; count of bases not matched to a gene: 10. This CDR3 contains 16 residues. CDR3 nucleotide sequence: TGTGCCAGCAGCGTATCCTCCCTTGGACAGGGATATGGCTACACCTTC. It specifies CASSVSSLGQGYGYTF.

Regarding this clonotype: At one of its ends the junction is not consistent with the germline gene, which may arise from a read error. The chain uses TRBV7-8 and TRBJ2-1; 9 positions agree with TRBD1. Germline assignment: CDR1 SGHVS and CDR2 FQNEAQ. The length of the CDR3 is 13 residues. The chain's CDR3 is CASSPHRTGEPFF. The CDR3 DNA sequence: TGTGCCAGCAGCCCACATCGGACAGGGGAGCCGTTCTTC.

The J gene is TRBJ2-3, the V gene TRBV5-1; tentatively, D is TRBD1 or TRBD2 (5 bases each). The CDR3 loop spans 14 amino acids. From germline, CDR1 is SGHRS and CDR2 YFSETQ. Trimming stripped 3 bases from V and 8 bases from J, with 16 bases between. CDR3 nucleotides: TGCGCCAGCAGCTCCCTTCGGGGCCGGGGTACGCAGTATTTT. It codes for CASSSLRGRGTQYF.